What follows describes a single T cell receptor (beta chain). Source study methods: Estimation of nucleated cell counts was performed using reference gene primer amplification. This table comes from immunoSEQ multiplex PCR, and its TCRdb copy is limited to in-frame clones, with some not included. V and J calls and clone size are copied from that table; D and trimming were computed from the DNA. The data contain around 70,000 clones, over 75% of them singletons. The data are from a study of blood T cell repertoires in COVID-19. Across the study: Sites across the United States, Italy and Spain contributed samples from acute and convalescent COVID-19. Sources were T cells, B-cell-depleted T cells, or PBMCs; the material itself was cDNA or gDNA.

The sequence derives from a woman over 75 with active or convalescent COVID-19. Sequences were obtained from peripheral blood.

The CDR3 nucleotides read TGCGCCAGCAGCGGACAGGGAGGGACCGGGGAGCTGTTTTTT. This gives the protein CASSGQGGTGELFF. V usage is TRBV5-1 and J usage is TRBJ2-2; TRBD1 might be the D (8 bases). From germline, CDR1 is SGHRS and CDR2 YFSETQ. This CDR3 spans 14 amino acids. Trimming took 4 bases from V and 5 from J, leaving 12 bases between them. The entire variable domain, with the rest obtained from reference TRBV5-1 and TRBJ2-2, is as follows: KAGVTQTPRYLIKTRGQQVTLSCSPISGHRSVSWYQQTPGQGLQFLFEYFSETQRNKGNFPGRFSGRQFSNSRSEMNVSTLELGDSALYLCASSGQGGTGELFFGEGSRLTVL.